These T cell receptor beta chains were read from a single sample in a study of regulatory T cells in long-lasting Graves disease. TCRdb fed the multiplex PCR reads into MiXCR, producing one record per CDR3 protein. The sample contains approximately 470,000 distinct CDR3 sequences, around 15% of which appear only once. The sample was also reused in another study, on T cells in Graves' hyperthyroidism and ophthalmopathy.

This material consisted of peripheral blood mononuclear cells (PBMCs), taken at new diagnosis, from a patient treated with antithyroid drugs. These TCRs come from a man aged 35-49 years with Graves disease. Both conserved end residues are part of each CDR3. A D gene is named only where the DNA matches it firmly. Expanded clones get a size class; other rows say once, few or many, or leave the size out.

TRBD1 TRBV28 few CASSSMDRGSYEQYF
- TRBV28 once CASNSVNQPQHF
TRBD2 TRBV7-9 many CASSTTGLAGREQYF
TRBD2 TRBV10-3 many CAIRRTSGTQETQYF
TRBD2 TRBV24-1 many CATSDLPDSASGGNTGELFF
TRBD1 TRBV5-1 - CASSPGRGTGGGYEQYF
TRBD2 TRBV6-1 many CASSNSGRGYEQYF
- TRBV2 many CASSERDLAYEQYF
- TRBV18 many CASSPPMGETQYF
- TRBV28 many CASSPLGVGYNEQFF
- TRBV5-1 many CASRAFGKTFGYTF
TRBD2 TRBV5-4 - CASSLGGSGTHSYNEQFF
TRBD2 TRBV4-1 - CASSQDWPSGRAGEQFF
TRBD1 TRBV5-1 few CASKRGQEDTIYF
- TRBV7-2 few CAGSFVRATNEKLFF
TRBD2 TRBV7-2 few CASSLVASGFSSYNEQFF
TRBD2 TRBV20-1 many CSARRTSGSADTQYF
TRBD2 TRBV6-5 few CASSYSKRGEGVPGELFF
TRBD1 TRBV11-2 many CASRGTGRVVETQYF
TRBD2 TRBV12-3/TRBV12-4 - CASSLGTSGSREAKNIQYF